This T cell receptor (beta chain) was documented in a study of blood T cell repertoires in COVID-19. Overall study context: Samples came from the United States, Italy and Spain, spanning acute and convalescent COVID-19. The cDNA or gDNA used as material had been derived from T cells, B-cell-depleted T cells, or PBMCs.

In the authors' methods: The authors estimated nucleated cell counts from reference gene primer amplification. Libraries were prepared by immunoSEQ multiplex PCR; TCRdb keeps only in-frame clonotypes and omits some of them. The DNA gave D and trimming, while V, J and clone size come from that table. This table holds 150,000 to 170,000 clones, over 65% found once. Germline V gives CDR1 MNHEY, CDR2 SVGAGI. The V gene lost 6 bases and the J gene lost 2 bases, with 10 bases spanning the gap. The CDR3 spans 14 residues. The clonotype comes from a man aged 80 or over with acute or convalescent COVID-19. Sequencing input: peripheral blood. The chain uses TRBV6-5 and TRBJ1-4; tentatively, D is TRBD1 (6 bases). DNA of the CDR3: TGTGCCAGCAGCCCAGGACAGACTAATGAAAAACTGTTTTTT. This sequence encodes CASSPGQTNEKLFF.